This T cell receptor (beta chain) derives from a study of tumor-infiltrating lymphocytes in localized non-small cell lung cancer. Background on the study: Tumor tissue and non-adjacent uninvolved lung came from each patient.

The CDR3 covers 17 residues. Germline CDR1 SGHRS, CDR2 YFSETQ. Trimming cost V 4 bases and J 3 bases; bases outside gene matches: 7. Assay: immunoSEQ multiplex PCR; the TCRdb copy retains only in-frame clones and omits some. Found here are 12,000 or so clones, around 79% of them singletons; the top ten hold 9.5% to 15%. The sample consisted of lung tumor tissue. This chain links TRBV5-1 with TRBJ2-1, with 13 bases aligning to TRBD2. The TCR comes from a human donor with non-small cell lung cancer. The chain's CDR3 is CASSTGLAGIIYNEQFF. DNA of the CDR3: TGCGCCAGCAGCACGGGACTAGCGGGGATAATCTACAATGAGCAGTTCTTC.